The clone carrying this TCR beta chain was detected once. Profiled with immunoSEQ multiplex PCR; TCRdb holds only in-frame clones, not every one. The repertoire consists of some 70,000 clones, with around four fifths occurring once and the leading ten covering 5.5% to 6%. Trimming stripped 1 base from V and 7 bases from J, with 11 bases between. The CDR3 runs to 14 residues. Germline-derived CDR1 and CDR2 are LGHNA and YSLEER. The data belong to a study of OX40 agonist ivuxolimab in advanced cancers. Study-wide background: Of the participants, around 39% had some prior anti-PD-1, anti-PD-L1 or anti-CTLA-4 therapy, which was allowed.

This TCR was recovered from an adult with an advanced solid tumor such as melanoma, head and neck, liver or kidney cancer. Specimen: CD4+ or CD8+ T cells sorted from blood, collected in a trial of the OX40 agonist ivuxolimab. The V and J genes are TRBV4-3 and TRBJ2-1; D gene ambiguous. The CDR3 protein is CASSQVVSGNEQFF. The CDR3 coding sequence is TGCGCCAGCAGCCAAGTTGTGAGTGGAAATGAGCAGTTCTTC.